This is a list of T cell receptor beta chains from one sample in a study of regulatory T cells in long-lasting Graves disease. One entry per CDR3 protein results from TCRdb running MiXCR on the multiplex PCR reads. The table shows about 540,000 distinct CDR3 sequences, with about 14% occurring only once. The same sample was also used in a study of T cells in Graves' hyperthyroidism and ophthalmopathy.

The sample consisted of peripheral blood mononuclear cells (PBMCs), taken at new diagnosis, from a patient treated with antithyroid drugs. These receptors all come from a man under 40 with Graves disease. Both conserved end residues are part of each CDR3. The order of the fields is CDR3 protein, CDR3 DNA, J gene, D gene, clone size, V gene. A D gene is named only where the DNA matches it firmly. Not every row has a clone size; where given, it reads once, few, many or a size class.

CASRSPGGSYGYTF TGTGCCAGCAGGTCTCCCGGGGGCAGCTATGGCTACACCTTC TRBJ1-2 NA few TRBV27
CSAPGQGAQNEQFF TGCAGTGCCCCGGGACAGGGGGCCCAGAATGAGCAGTTCTTC TRBJ2-1 TRBD1 NA TRBV20-1
CASSPPYSPLHF TGTGCCAGCAGTCCTCCATATTCACCCCTCCACTTT TRBJ1-6 NA few TRBV27
CASSLEGGRRHF TGTGCCAGCAGCCTAGAAGGTGGCAGGCGGCACTTC TRBJ2-7 NA many TRBV7-2
CASSESGYTEAFF TGCGCCAGCAGTGAATCGGGATACACTGAAGCTTTCTTT TRBJ1-1 NA many TRBV10-1
CASSVDRENEQFF TGTGCCAGCAGCGTTGACAGGGAAAATGAGCAGTTCTTC TRBJ2-1 TRBD1 many TRBV7-3
CASSWTTSGGTGELFF TGTGCCAGCAGTTGGACGACTAGCGGAGGCACCGGGGAGCTGTTTTTT TRBJ2-2 TRBD2 many TRBV6-5
CSVVAGGVTQYF TGCAGCGTTGTAGCGGGAGGGGTCACGCAGTATTTT TRBJ2-3 TRBD2 many TRBV29-1
CASSPHSLGNTEAFF TGTGCCAGCAGCCCCCACAGTCTTGGGAATACTGAAGCTTTCTTT TRBJ1-1 NA NA TRBV7-2
CSALLEGQGPYEQFF TGCAGTGCCCTCCTCGAAGGACAGGGACCTTATGAGCAGTTCTTC TRBJ2-1 TRBD1 NA TRBV20-1
CSVGTHNNEQFF TGCAGCGTCGGGACACACAACAATGAGCAGTTCTTC TRBJ2-1 NA many TRBV29-1
CASSLETEENIQYF TGTGCCAGCAGCTTGGAGACAGAAGAAAACATTCAGTACTTC TRBJ2-4 NA few TRBV5-4
CATSPSRSTDTQYF TGTGCCACCAGCCCTTCGCGGAGCACAGATACGCAGTATTTT TRBJ2-3 NA many TRBV24-1
CASSEGGGLLGGGTDTQYF TGTGCCAGCAGTGAGGGGGGAGGTCTCCTCGGAGGAGGCACAGATACGCAGTATTTT TRBJ2-3 NA many TRBV2
CASSIEAGGSGNTIYF TGTGCCAGTAGTATTGAAGCGGGAGGCTCTGGAAACACCATATATTTT TRBJ1-3 NA NA TRBV19
CSVVKLNTEAFF TGCAGCGTGGTTAAGCTGAACACTGAAGCTTTCTTT TRBJ1-1 NA many TRBV29-1
CSASEPPSGRRHEQYF TGCAGTGCTAGCGAACCCCCTAGCGGGAGGCGGCACGAGCAGTACTTC TRBJ2-7 TRBD2 many TRBV20-1
CASSDLGGSNTEAFF TGTGCCAGCAGTGACCTTGGAGGCTCAAACACTGAAGCTTTCTTT TRBJ1-1 NA NA TRBV6-1
CATSEPQGAGYGYTF TGTGCCACCAGTGAGCCACAGGGGGCGGGTTATGGCTACACCTTC TRBJ1-2 TRBD1 few TRBV24-1
CASSLWEFNEQFF TGTGCCAGCAGCTTGTGGGAATTCAATGAGCAGTTCTTC TRBJ2-1 NA once TRBV5-6
CASSPLPSGSNQPQHF TGTGCCAGCAGCCCCCTTCCCTCGGGTAGCAATCAGCCCCAGCATTTT TRBJ1-5 NA NA TRBV7-6
CASSYDPGQTYEQYF TGCGCCAGCAGCTACGATCCGGGACAGACCTACGAGCAGTACTTC TRBJ2-7 TRBD1 few TRBV4-1